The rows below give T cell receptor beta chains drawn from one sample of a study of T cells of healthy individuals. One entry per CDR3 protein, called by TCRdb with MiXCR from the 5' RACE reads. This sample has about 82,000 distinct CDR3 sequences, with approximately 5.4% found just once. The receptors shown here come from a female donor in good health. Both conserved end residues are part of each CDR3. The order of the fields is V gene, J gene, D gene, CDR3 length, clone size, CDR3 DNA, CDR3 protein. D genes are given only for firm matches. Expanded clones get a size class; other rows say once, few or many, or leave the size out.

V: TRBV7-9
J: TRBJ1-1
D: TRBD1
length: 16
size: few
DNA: TGTGCCAGCAGCTCAATCGGACAGGGGGCAGGGGCTGAAGCTTTCTTT
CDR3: CASSSIGQGAGAEAFF

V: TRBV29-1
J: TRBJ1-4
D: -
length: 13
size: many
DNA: TGCAGCGTTTCTGGAGAGGCGGATGAAAAACTGTTTTTT
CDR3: CSVSGEADEKLFF

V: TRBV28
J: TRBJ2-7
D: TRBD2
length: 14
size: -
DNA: TGTGCCAGCAGGTCCGGGACTAGCGGCTACGAGCAGTACTTC
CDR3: CASRSGTSGYEQYF

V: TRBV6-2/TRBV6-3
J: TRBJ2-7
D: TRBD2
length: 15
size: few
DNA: TGTGCCAGCAGTTCCCTAGCGGGAGGACGCTACGAGCAGTACTTC
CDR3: CASSSLAGGRYEQYF

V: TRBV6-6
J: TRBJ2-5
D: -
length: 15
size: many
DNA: TGTGCCAGCAGTTACGACACAGCGTACCAAGAGACCCAGTACTTC
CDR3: CASSYDTAYQETQYF

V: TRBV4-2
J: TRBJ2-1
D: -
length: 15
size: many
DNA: TGTGCCAGCAGCCAAGTGTCTAGCGCCGACAATGAGCAGTTCTTC
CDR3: CASSQVSSADNEQFF

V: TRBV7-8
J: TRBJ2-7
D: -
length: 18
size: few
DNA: TGTGCCAGCACCATGGGGTTTGTGCTGGGGGACTCCTCCTACGAGCAGTACTTC
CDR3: CASTMGFVLGDSSYEQYF

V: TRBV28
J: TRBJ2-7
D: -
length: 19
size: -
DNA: TGTGCCAGCAGTTTCACAAACAACCTTGGACGGCCCAGCTCCTACGAGCAGTACTTC
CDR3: CASSFTNNLGRPSSYEQYF

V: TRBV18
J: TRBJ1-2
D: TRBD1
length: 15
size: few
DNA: TGTGCCAGCTCACCAACAGGGGGAAGTAGCTATGGCTACACCTTC
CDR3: CASSPTGGSSYGYTF

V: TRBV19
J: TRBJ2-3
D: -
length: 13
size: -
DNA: TGTGCCAGTAGTGTTCGGGGCCGAGATACGCAGTATTTT
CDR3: CASSVRGRDTQYF

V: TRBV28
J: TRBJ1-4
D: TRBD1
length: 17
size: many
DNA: TGTGCCAGCAGTCCGGGACAGGGGATTCCAACTAATGAAAAACTGTTTTTT
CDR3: CASSPGQGIPTNEKLFF

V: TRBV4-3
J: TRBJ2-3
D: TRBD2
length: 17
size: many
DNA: TGCGCCAGCAGCCAAGAAACCCCTAGCGGGAGCACAGATACGCAGTATTTT
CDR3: CASSQETPSGSTDTQYF

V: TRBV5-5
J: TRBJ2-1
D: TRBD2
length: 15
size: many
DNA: TGTGCCAGCAGCTTGGGGCTAGCGGGTAACAATGAGCAGTTCTTC
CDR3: CASSLGLAGNNEQFF

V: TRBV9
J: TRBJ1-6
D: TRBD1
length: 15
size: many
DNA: TGTGCCAGCAGCGCTAGAACAGGGGGGGATTCACCCCTCCACTTT
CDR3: CASSARTGGDSPLHF

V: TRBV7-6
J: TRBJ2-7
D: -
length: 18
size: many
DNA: TGTGCCAGCAGCTTAGTCTCGCCTGGCATGGGCAGAAACTACGAGCAGTACTTC
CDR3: CASSLVSPGMGRNYEQYF

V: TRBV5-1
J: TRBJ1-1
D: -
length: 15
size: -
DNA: TGCGCCAGCAGGAGAATACTACTCAGGGGCACTGAAGCTTTCTTT
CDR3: CASRRILLRGTEAFF

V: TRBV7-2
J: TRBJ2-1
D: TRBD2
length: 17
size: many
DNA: TGTGCCAGCAGCATCACCGGGACTAGCACCCGGGGAGATGAGCAGTTCTTC
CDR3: CASSITGTSTRGDEQFF

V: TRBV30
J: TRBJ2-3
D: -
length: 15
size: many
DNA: TGTGCCTGGAGTGTACTAGCAGGGCTGCGGGGTACGCAGTATTTT
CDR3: CAWSVLAGLRGTQYF

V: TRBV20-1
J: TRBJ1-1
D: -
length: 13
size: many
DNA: TGCAGTGCTAGAAAAGACGGGAACACTGAAGCTTTCTTT
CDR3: CSARKDGNTEAFF

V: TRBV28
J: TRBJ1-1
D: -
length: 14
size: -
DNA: TGTGCCAGCGCTATTCGGGCCTTGAACACTGAAGCTTTCTTT
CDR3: CASAIRALNTEAFF

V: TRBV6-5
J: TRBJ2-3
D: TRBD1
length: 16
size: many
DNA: TGTGCCAGCAGTTATTCCGGGACAGGGTCCGCAGATACGCAGTATTTT
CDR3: CASSYSGTGSADTQYF

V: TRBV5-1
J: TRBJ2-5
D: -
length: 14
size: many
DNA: TGCGCCAGCAGCTACGGGACCGACCAAGAGACCCAGTACTTC
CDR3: CASSYGTDQETQYF

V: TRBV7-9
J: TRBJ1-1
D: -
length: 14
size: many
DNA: TGTGCCAGCAGCTTAGATTTGCGGGCCACTGAAGCTTTCTTT
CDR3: CASSLDLRATEAFF

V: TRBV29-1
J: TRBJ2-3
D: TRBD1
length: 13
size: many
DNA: TGCAGCGTTGTTACAGGGGGCACAGATACGCAGTATTTT
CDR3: CSVVTGGTDTQYF